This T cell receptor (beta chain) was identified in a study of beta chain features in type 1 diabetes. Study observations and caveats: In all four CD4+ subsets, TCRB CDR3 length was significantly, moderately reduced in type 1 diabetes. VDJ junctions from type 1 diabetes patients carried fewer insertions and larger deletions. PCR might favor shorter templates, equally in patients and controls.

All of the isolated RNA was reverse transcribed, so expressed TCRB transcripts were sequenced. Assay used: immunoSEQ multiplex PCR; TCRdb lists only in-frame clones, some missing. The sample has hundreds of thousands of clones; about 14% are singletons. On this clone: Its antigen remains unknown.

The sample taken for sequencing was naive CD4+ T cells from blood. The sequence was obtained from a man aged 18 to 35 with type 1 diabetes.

The CDR3 nucleotides are TGTGCCAGCAGTCCTCGGACTAGCGGGAGAACTGAGCAGTTCTTC. Translating gives CASSPRTSGRTEQFF. The genes are TRBV6-5 and TRBJ2-1; 13 bases match TRBD2. Trimming cost V 5 bases and J 9 bases; bases outside gene matches: 7. CDR3 length: 15 amino acids. In germline, CDR1 is MNHEY, CDR2 SVGAGI.